This TCR beta chain was obtained from a study of blood T cells in healthy people across ages (dated by TCRdb to about 2015). Some background on the complete study: In model experiments, template switching captured about one uniquely barcoded TCR beta cDNA molecule for every two T cells. Donors were grouped into four age groups: young (average 16 years), middle-aged (roughly 37), aged (around 60) and long-lived (over 80). To avoid experimental bias, donors of different ages were spread randomly across the sequencing lanes. Using deep sequencing normalized with unique cDNA molecular identifiers, the study measured how TCR beta repertoire diversity changes with age. Two additional independent replicas of 1 million unique cDNA reads from the same blood draw were analyzed for two donors (one aged 18 to 30 and one aged 80 or older). Paper-wide results and their limitations: Because donor CMV infection status was unknown, age-related changes in expanded clonotypes were potentially confounded. As age increased, observed TCR beta diversity per million T cells dropped in a roughly linear way, and a significant reduction was already evident by age 40. The long-lived group showed more naive CD4+ T cells, fewer expanded clones and increased TCR diversity than the aged group, suggesting age selection. Conclusive comparison of naive and antigen-experienced compartments was prevented by the profiling of bulk unsorted PBMCs. A strong correlation was found between observed TCR beta diversity and the percentage of naive T cells measured by flow cytometry. Total diversity estimates from one million sequenced T cells were considered lower bounds and underestimates.

The donors were under 40 Caucasian individuals from Russia, aged roughly 6 to 100 years, who were systemically healthy. Each donor gave about 10 milliliters of peripheral blood, drawn into EDTA-treated Vacutainer tubes. Ficoll-Paque density-gradient centrifugation was used to isolate PBMCs, with at least 7 million obtained per sample. Trizol reagent was used to extract total RNA from PBMCs, with at least 6 micrograms per sample. For every donor, flow cytometry on a PBMC aliquot measured the percentage of naive CD45RAhigh/CD27high T cells. Receptor libraries were prepared by 5' RACE. Sequencing was carried out with an Illumina HiSeq 2500. A second PCR of about 7 to 12 cycles was run with a J-beta primer mix and a sample-barcoded 5' primer. A unique molecular identifier was introduced onto each TCR beta cDNA molecule by a template-switch 5' adaptor carrying 12 random nucleotides. Each sample yielded at least 2.5 million CDR3-containing paired-end reads. First-strand cDNA was synthesized from all RNA with the Mint cDNA synthesis kit, primed by a TRBC-specific oligonucleotide. After uracil-DNA glycosylase treatment, a first 18-cycle PCR used universal primers M1SS and BC2_uni_R on all cDNA. Per the authors' processing: For normalization, 1 million high-quality reads were randomly selected from each sample, with every read carrying a distinct molecular identifier. Reads sharing molecular identifiers were discarded rather than binned into consensus sequences. MiTCR, with a Q25 quality threshold and the strictest error-elimination algorithm, was used for CDR3 identification, clonotype clustering and error correction. A nonparametric unseen species model with Euler transformation was used to estimate a lower bound on total TCR beta diversity. Using fastp at Q25 and MiXCR, TCRdb reprocessed the public reads and kept productive beta chains. Rows are combined by CDR3 protein, so each entry shows the most common genes and DNA. TCRdb assigned the V and J calls; the authors' analysis was not used. The sample contains about 700,000 distinct CDR3 sequences, less than 40% of them found a single time. The ten largest make up just over 15% of the sample.

The CDR3, cysteine through phenylalanine, is 13 amino acids long. Left in the record is the CDR3 DNA by itself, 39 bases read in frame from the first base. CDR1 and CDR2 are drawn from the germline V gene: SGDLS, YYNGEE. Between the V and J ends, shortened by 4 bases and 6 bases respectively, the junction contains 12 bases. This clonotype was seen ten or more times. Its target antigen remains unknown. There are no base qualities to consult, and no much larger clone falls within one base. The sequencing sample was made of blood. This TCR was sampled from a woman older than 75 in good health. Donor details come from another sample of the same person, matched by shared clones. The chain uses TRBV9 and TRBJ2-3; D gene: possibly TRBD2, on 6 matching bases. The nucleotide sequence is given as TGTGCCAGCAGCCTCTGGGGGGTGGATACGCAGTATTTT. It specifies CASSLWGVDTQYF.